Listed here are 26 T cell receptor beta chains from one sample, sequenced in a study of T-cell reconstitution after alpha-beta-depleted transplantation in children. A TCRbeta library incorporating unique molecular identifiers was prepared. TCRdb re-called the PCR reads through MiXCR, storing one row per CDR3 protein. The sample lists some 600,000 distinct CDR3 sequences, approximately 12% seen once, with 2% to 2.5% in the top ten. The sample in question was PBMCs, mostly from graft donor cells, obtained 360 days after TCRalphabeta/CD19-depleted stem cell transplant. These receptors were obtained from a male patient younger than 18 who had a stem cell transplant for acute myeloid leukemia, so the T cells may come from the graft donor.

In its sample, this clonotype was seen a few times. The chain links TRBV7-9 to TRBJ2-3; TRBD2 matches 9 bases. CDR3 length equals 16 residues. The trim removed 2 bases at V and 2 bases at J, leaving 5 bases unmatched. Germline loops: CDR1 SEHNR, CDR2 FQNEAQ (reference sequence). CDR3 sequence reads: CASSLYSGSPTDTQYF. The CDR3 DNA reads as TGTGCCAGCAGCTTATATAGCGGGAGTCCCACAGATACGCAGTATTTT.

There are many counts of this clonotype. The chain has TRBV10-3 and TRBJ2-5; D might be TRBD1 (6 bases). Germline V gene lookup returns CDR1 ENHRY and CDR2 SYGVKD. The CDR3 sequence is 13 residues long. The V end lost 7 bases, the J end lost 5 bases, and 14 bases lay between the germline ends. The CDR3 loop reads CAITQGGSETQYF. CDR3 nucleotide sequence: TGTGCCATCACCCAAGGGGGTAGTGAGACCCAGTACTTC.

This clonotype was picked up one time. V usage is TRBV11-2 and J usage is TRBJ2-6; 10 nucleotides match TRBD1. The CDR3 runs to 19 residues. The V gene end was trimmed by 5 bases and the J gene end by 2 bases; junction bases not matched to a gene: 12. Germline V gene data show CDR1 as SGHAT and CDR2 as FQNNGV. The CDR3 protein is CASSAQTGGALTGANVLTF. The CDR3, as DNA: TGTGCCAGCAGCGCCCAGACAGGGGGCGCTTTAACTGGGGCCAACGTCCTGACTTTC.

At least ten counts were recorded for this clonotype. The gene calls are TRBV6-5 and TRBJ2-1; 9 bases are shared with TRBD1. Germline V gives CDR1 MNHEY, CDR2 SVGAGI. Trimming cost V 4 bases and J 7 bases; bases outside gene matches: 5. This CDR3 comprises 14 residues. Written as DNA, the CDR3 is TGTGCCAGCAGTTTAGACAGGGGGGGGAATGAGCAGTTCTTC. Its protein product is CASSLDRGGNEQFF.

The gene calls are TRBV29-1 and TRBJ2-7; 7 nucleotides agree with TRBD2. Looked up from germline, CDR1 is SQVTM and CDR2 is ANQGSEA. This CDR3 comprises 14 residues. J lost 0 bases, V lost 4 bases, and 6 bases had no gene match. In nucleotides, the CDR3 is TGCAGCGTTGGGGGGGGGATTCTCTCCTACGAGCAGTACTTC. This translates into CSVGGGILSYEQYF.

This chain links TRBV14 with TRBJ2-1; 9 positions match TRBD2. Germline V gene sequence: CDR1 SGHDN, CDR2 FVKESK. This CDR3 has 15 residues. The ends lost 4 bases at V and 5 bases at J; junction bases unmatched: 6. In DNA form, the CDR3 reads TGTGCCAGCAGCCTAGCGGGAGAGGTTGACAATGAGCAGTTCTTC. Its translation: CASSLAGEVDNEQFF.

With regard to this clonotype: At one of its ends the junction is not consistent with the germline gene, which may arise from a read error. The CDR3 spells CASSLRVEYTEPFF. The CDR3 bases are TGTGCCAGCAGTTTAAGGGTAGAGTACACTGAACCTTTCTTT. V usage is TRBV28 and J usage is TRBJ1-1; D call uncertain. This CDR3 is built from 14 residues. Germline V gene lookup returns CDR1 MDHEN and CDR2 SYDVKM.

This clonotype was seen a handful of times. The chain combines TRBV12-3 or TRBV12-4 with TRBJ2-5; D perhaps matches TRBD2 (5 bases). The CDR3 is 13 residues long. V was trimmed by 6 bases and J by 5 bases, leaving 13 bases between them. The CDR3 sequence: CASSPRARETQYF. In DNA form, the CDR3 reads TGTGCCAGCAGCCCGCGGGCTCGGGAGACCCAGTACTTC.

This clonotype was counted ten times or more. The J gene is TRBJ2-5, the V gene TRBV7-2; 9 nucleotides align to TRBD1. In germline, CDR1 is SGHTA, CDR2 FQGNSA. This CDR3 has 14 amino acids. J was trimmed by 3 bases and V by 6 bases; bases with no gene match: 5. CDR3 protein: CASSLWTGEETQYF. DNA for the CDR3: TGTGCCAGCAGTCTTTGGACAGGGGAAGAGACCCAGTACTTC. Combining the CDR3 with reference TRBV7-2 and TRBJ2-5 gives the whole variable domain GAGVSQSPSNKVTEKGKDVELRCDPISGHTALYWYRQSLGQGLEFLIYFQGNSAPDKSGLPSDRFSAERTGGSVSTLTIQRTQQEDSAVYLCASSLWTGEETQYFGPGTRLLVL.

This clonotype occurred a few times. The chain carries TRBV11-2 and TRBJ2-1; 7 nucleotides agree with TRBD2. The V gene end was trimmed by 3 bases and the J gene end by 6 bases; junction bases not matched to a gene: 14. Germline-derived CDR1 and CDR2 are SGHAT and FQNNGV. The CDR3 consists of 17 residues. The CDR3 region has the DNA TGTGCCAGCAGCTTGGGGACCAGTGGGGGGGTCGGCAATGAGCAGTTCTTC. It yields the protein CASSLGTSGGVGNEQFF.

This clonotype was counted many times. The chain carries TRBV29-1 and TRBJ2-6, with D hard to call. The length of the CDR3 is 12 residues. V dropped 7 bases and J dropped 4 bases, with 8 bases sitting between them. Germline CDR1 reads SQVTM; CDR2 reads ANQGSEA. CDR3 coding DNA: TGCAGCGCTCGAGAAGGGGCCAACGTCCTGACTTTC. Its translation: CSAREGANVLTF.

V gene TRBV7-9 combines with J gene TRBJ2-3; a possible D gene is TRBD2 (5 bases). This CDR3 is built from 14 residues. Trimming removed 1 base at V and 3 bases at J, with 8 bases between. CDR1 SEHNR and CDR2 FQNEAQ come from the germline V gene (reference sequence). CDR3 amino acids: CASSLDGLTDTQYF. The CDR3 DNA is TGTGCCAGCAGCTTAGACGGACTGACAGATACGCAGTATTTT.

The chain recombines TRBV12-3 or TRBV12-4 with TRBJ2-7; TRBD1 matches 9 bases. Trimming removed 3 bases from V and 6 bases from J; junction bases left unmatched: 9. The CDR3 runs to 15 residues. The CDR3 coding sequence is TGTGCCAGCAGTTTGGGACAGGGTTGGGGCAGCGAGCAGTACTTC. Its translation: CASSLGQGWGSEQYF.

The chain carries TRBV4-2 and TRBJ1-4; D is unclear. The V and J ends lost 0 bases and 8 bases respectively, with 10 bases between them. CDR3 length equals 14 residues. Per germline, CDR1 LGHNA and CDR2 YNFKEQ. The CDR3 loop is CASSQDPDREKLFF. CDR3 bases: TGTGCCAGCAGCCAAGATCCGGACCGGGAAAAACTGTTTTTT.

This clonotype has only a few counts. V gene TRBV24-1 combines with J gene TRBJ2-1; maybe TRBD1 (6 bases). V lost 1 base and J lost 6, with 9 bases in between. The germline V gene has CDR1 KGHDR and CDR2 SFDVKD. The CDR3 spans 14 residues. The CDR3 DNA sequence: TGTGCCACCAGTGATTTTGGGACAACCAATGAGCAGTTCTTC. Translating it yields CATSDFGTTNEQFF.

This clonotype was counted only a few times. The CDR3 spells CSATRGLSGEQYF. The CDR3, as DNA: TGCAGTGCAACAAGGGGATTATCGGGGGAGCAGTACTTC. The chain couples TRBV20-1 to TRBJ2-7; the D gene could be TRBD1 or TRBD2 (5 bases each). The germline V gene encodes CDR1 DFQATT and CDR2 SNEGSKA (reference sequence). The CDR3 runs 13 residues. Trimming removed 6 bases at V and 7 bases at J, with 19 bases between.

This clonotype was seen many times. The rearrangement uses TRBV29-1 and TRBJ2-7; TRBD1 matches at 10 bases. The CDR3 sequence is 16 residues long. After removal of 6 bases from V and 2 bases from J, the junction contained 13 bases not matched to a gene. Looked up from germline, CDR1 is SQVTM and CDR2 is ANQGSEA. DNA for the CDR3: TGCAGCGTCTCTAAGGCCGGGACAGGGGTGGCCTACGAGCAGTACTTC. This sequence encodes CSVSKAGTGVAYEQYF.

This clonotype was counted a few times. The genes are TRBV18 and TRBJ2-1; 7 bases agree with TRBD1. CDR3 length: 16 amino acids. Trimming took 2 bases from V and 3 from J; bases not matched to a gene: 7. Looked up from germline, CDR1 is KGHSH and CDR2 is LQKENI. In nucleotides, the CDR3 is TGTGCCAGCTCACCAAGCACAGGGGCGGTCTACAATGAGCAGTTCTTC. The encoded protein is CASSPSTGAVYNEQFF.

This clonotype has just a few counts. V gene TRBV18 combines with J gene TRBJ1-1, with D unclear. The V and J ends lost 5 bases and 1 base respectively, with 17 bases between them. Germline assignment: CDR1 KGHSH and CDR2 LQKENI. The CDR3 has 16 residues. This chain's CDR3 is CASSSWREVENTEAFF. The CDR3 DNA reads TGTGCCAGCTCATCATGGAGGGAGGTCGAGAACACTGAAGCTTTCTTT.

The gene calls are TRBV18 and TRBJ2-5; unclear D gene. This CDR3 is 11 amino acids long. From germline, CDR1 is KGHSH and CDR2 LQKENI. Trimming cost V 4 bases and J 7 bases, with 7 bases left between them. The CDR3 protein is CASSLVRTQYF. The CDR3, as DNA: TGTGCCAGCTCACTCGTTCGGACCCAGTACTTC.

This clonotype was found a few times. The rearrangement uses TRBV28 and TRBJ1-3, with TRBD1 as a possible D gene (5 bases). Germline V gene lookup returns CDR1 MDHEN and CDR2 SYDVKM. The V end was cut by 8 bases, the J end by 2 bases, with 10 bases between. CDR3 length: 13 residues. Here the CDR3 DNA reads TGTGCCAGCGAGACCAGGGCTGGAAACACCATATATTTT. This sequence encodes CASETRAGNTIYF.

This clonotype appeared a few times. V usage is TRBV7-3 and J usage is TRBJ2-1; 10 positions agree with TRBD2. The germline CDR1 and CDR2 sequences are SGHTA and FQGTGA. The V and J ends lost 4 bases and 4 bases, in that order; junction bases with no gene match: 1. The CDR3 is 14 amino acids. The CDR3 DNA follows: TGTGCCAGCAGCTCAGCGGGAGGGTACAATGAGCAGTTCTTC. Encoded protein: CASSSAGGYNEQFF. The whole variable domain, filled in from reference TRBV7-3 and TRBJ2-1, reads GAGVSQTPSNKVTEKGKYVELRCDPISGHTALYWYRQSLGQGPEFLIYFQGTGAADDSGLPNDRFFAVRPEGSVSTLKIQRTERGDSAVYLCASSSAGGYNEQFFGPGTRLTVL.

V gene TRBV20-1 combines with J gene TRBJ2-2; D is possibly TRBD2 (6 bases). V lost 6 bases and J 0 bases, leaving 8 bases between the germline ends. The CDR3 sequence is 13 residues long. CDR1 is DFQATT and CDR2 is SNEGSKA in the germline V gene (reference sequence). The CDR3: CSAEGPNTGELFF. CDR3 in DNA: TGCAGTGCGGAGGGTCCGAACACCGGGGAGCTGTTTTTT.

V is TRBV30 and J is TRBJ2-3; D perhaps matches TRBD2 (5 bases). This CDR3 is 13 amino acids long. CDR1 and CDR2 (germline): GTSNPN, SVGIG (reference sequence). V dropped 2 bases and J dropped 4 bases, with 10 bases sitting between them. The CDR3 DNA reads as TGTGCCTGGAGTCCGTCCGGGGCAGATACGCAGTATTTT. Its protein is CAWSPSGADTQYF.

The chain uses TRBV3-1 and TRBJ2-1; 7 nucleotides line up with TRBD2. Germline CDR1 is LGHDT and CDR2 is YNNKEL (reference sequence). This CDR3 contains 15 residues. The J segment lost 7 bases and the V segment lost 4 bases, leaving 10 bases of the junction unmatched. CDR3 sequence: CASSPPTSRGNEQFF. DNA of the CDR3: TGTGCCAGCAGCCCCCCGACTAGCAGAGGGAATGAGCAGTTCTTC.

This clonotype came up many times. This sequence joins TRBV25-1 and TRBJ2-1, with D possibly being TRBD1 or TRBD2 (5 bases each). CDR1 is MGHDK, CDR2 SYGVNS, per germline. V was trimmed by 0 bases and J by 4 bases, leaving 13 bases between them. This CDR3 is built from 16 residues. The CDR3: CASSEYGGVGYNEQFF. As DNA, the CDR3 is TGTGCCAGCAGTGAATATGGGGGAGTTGGGTACAATGAGCAGTTCTTC.